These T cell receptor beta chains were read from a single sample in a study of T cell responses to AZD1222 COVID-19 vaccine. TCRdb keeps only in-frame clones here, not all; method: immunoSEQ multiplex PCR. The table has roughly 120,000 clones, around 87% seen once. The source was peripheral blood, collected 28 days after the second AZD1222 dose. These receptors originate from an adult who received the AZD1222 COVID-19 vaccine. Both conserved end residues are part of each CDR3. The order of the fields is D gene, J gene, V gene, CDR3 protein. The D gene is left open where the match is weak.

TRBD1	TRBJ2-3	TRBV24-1	CATSVTGGTDTQYF
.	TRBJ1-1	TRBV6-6	CASSPRGIEAFF
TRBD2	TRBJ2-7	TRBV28	CASSLTGTSSEQYF
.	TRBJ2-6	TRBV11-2	CASSSFRVSQAGANVLTF
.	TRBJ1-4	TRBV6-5	CASSSIGWNEGKLFF
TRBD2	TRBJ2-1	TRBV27	CASSLPLGGEQFF
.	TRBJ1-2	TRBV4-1	CASSQEGDNYGYTF
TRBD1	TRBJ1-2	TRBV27	CASSFRTGPRYGYTF
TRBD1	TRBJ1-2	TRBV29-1	CSVEARGTGVFGNYGYTF
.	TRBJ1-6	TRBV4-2	CASSQDWSSYNSPLHF
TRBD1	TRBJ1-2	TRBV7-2	CASTPQGNYGYTF
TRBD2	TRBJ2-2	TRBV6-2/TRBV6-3	CASSWTSLRNTGELFF
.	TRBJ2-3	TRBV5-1	CASSPYGPKSDTQYF
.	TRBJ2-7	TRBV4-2	CASSRRVAPGQGYEQYF
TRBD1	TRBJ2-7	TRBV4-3	CASSQSRGTGGYEQYF
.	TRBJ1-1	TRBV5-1	CASAETTNTEAFF
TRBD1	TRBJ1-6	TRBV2	CASSEAPGGFSPLHF
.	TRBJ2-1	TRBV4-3	CASSQDILGPTPTYEQFF
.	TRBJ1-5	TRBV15	CATSRDWVIGRNQPQHF
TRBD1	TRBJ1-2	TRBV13	CASSPGGTDDYYGYTF
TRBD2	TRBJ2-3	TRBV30	CAWSVLGSGVLYF
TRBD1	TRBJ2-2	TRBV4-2	CASSQGQGDTGELFF
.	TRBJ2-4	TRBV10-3	CAISSSSAKNIQYF
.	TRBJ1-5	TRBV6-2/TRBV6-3	CASSSGGIEQPQHF
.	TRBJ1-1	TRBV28	CASSPRVNTEAFF
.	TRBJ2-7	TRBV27	CASSPGTFLEQYF
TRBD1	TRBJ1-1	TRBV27	CASGRGLLTEAFF
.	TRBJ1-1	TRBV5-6	CASSHGTGGEAFF
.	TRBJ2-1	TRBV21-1	CASSQQRASYNEQFF
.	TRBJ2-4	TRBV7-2	CASSPGNIQYF
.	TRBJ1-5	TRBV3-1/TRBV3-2	CASSQDQGRGIGQPQHF
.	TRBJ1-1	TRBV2	CASVRTNRDTEAFF
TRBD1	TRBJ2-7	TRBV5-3	CARSLTTGSLEQYF
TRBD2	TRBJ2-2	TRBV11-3	CASSSTSGGTGELFF
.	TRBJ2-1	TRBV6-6	CATLVERSYNEQFF
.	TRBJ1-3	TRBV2	CASSTPGGGGGNTIYF
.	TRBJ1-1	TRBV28	CASSLSRFGGEAFF
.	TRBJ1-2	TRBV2	CASSGGVSYTF
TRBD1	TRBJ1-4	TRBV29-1	CSVLLWTGLGEKLFF
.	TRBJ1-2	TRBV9	CASSVAPDRANYGYTF
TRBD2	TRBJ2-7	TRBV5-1	CASSLGQGTSVGYEQYF
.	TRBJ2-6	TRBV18	CASSPRAVASGANVLTF
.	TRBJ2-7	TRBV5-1	CASSLAVDGGDSYEQYF
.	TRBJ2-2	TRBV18	CASSPPTSTGELFF
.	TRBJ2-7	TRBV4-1	CASSQGGDRATYEQYF
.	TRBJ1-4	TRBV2	CASSADRTTNEKLFF
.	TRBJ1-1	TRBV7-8	CASSLSIQLNTEAFF
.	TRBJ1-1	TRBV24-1	CATSDLVGREAFF
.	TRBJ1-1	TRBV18	CASSPPILGNTEAFF